One and the same sample provided the 26 T cell receptor beta chains below, sequenced in a study of blood T cells in healthy people across ages. Together with a sample-barcoded 5' primer, a J-beta primer mix was included in a second PCR lasting 7 to 11 cycles. TCRdb passed the 5' RACE reads through MiXCR, listing each CDR3 protein once. The sample consists of around 1.7 million distinct CDR3 sequences, roughly 27% of them appearing once. Sample: blood. These receptors were obtained from a woman in her 30s in good health.

This clonotype was counted only a few times. This chain links TRBV12-3 or TRBV12-4 with TRBJ1-3; D is perhaps TRBD1 (6 bases). V dropped 0 bases and J dropped 0 bases, with 9 bases sitting between them. This CDR3 contains 16 residues. The CDR3 spells CASSLAGGRSGNTIYF. In DNA, the CDR3 is TGTGCCAGCAGTTTAGCCGGGGGCCGCTCTGGAAACACCATATATTTT.

This clonotype turned up a few times. The gene calls are TRBV14 and TRBJ1-2, with TRBD1 as a possible D gene (5 bases). The CDR3 is 15 residues long. With 4 bases removed from V and 7 bases from J, the gap between germline ends came to 19 bases. Germline V gene sequence: CDR1 SGHDN, CDR2 FVKESK. CDR3 coding DNA: TGTGCCAGCAGCCTGAACGGGGCTCCATCCGCTGGCTACACCTTC. This codes for CASSLNGAPSAGYTF.

The rearrangement joins TRBV2 to TRBJ1-2; D remains unclear. This CDR3 has 13 amino acids. V was shortened by 4 bases and J by 8 bases, with 14 bases between the two germline ends. CDR1 SNHLY and CDR2 FYNNEI come from the germline V gene. In DNA, the CDR3 is TGTGCCAGCAGTGGGTCGGCAAAAACAGGCTACACCTTC. Its translation is CASSGSAKTGYTF.

This chain joins TRBV28 and TRBJ2-2; TRBD1 is a possible D gene (5 bases). The CDR3 spans 14 residues. V was clipped by 9 bases and J by 2 bases, with 13 bases between them. Germline CDR1 MDHEN, CDR2 SYDVKM. This chain's CDR3 is CASKGKPNTGELFF. The CDR3 region has the DNA TGTGCCAGTAAGGGGAAACCTAACACCGGGGAGCTGTTTTTT.

This clonotype came up many times. V usage is TRBV6-2 or TRBV6-3 and J usage is TRBJ2-7; D is perhaps TRBD1 (6 bases). Germline V lookup: CDR1 MNHEY, CDR2 SVGEGT. CDR3 length equals 14 residues. The V end was cut by 6 bases, the J end by 3 bases, with 15 bases between. CDR3 residues: CASRSNRDLYEQYF. The DNA of the CDR3 is TGTGCCAGCAGATCCAACAGGGACCTCTACGAGCAGTACTTC.

This clonotype came up many times. The chain joins TRBV28 to TRBJ2-1; D unclear. CDR1 and CDR2 (germline): MDHEN, SYDVKM. V lost 6 bases and J lost 4, with 13 bases in between. This CDR3 has 14 residues. CDR3 amino acids: CASRYSIGYNEQFF. The CDR3 DNA sequence: TGTGCCAGCAGGTACTCGATTGGGTACAATGAGCAGTTCTTC.

The sample holds a few counts of this clonotype. Since a much larger clone is just one base distant, this may be a read error. This sequence joins TRBV20-1 and TRBJ2-4, with D perhaps assigned TRBD1 or TRBD2 (6 bases each). Matching the DNA end better, TRBJ2-7 makes the J call doubtful. This CDR3 contains 15 residues. Looked up from germline, CDR1 is DFQATT and CDR2 is SNEGSKA (reference sequence). Written as DNA, the CDR3 is TGCAGTGCTAGAGGGCCGGGACTGGGGGCCCACGAGCAGTACTTC. It is translated as CSARGPGLGAHEQYF.

The chain uses TRBV28 and TRBJ2-2; the D is unclear. CDR1 and CDR2 from the germline V gene are MDHEN and SYDVKM. V was shortened by 10 bases and J by 7 bases, with 10 bases between the two germline ends. The CDR3 has 11 amino acids. The CDR3 DNA sequence: TGTGCCACCACGGACGGCGGGGAGCTGTTTTTT. Translating gives CATTDGGELFF.

This clonotype was seen a handful of times. This chain connects TRBV9 to TRBJ2-1; 8 nucleotides align to TRBD2. This CDR3 region has 16 residues. CDR1 and CDR2 (germline): SGDLS, YYNGEE. The junction had 12 bases not matched to a gene; V was cut back by 4 bases and J by 6 bases. The CDR3 bases are TGTGCCAGCAGCACTCCGAGAGGCCTAGCGGGCAATGAGCAGTTCTTC. It is translated as CASSTPRGLAGNEQFF.

CDR3 residues: CASSPNGFTDTQYF. DNA of the CDR3: TGTGCCAGCAGTCCTAATGGATTCACAGATACGCAGTATTTT. V gene TRBV7-2 combines with J gene TRBJ2-3; D call uncertain. The CDR3 loop spans 14 amino acids. Per the germline V gene, CDR1 is SGHTA and CDR2 is FQGNSA. Trimming took off 6 bases at V and 2 bases at J, with 12 bases between the two ends. The complete variable domain, with remaining parts taken from reference TRBV7-2 and TRBJ2-3, reads GAGVSQSPSNKVTEKGKDVELRCDPISGHTALYWYRQSLGQGLEFLIYFQGNSAPDKSGLPSDRFSAERTGGSVSTLTIQRTQQEDSAVYLCASSPNGFTDTQYFGPGTRLTVL.

The chain links TRBV9 to TRBJ2-5; 12 bases are shared with TRBD2. This CDR3 comprises 15 residues. With V trimmed by 0 bases and J by 5 bases, 2 bases remained unmatched. The germline V gene has CDR1 SGDLS and CDR2 YYNGEE. This CDR3 is CASSVETSGGETQYF. The CDR3 DNA reads as TGTGCCAGCAGCGTAGAGACTAGCGGGGGCGAGACCCAGTACTTC.

This sequence joins TRBV7-2 and TRBJ2-7, with TRBD1 matching over 10 bases. V lost 3 bases to trimming and J lost 5 bases; unmatched junction nucleotides: 7. Germline CDR1 is SGHTA and CDR2 is FQGNSA. There are 15 residues in the CDR3. The CDR3, as DNA: TGTGCCAGCAGCTTCCTGACAGGGGGCAGGGACGAGCAGTACTTC. Its protein is CASSFLTGGRDEQYF. Complete variable domain (other parts from reference TRBV7-2 and TRBJ2-7): GAGVSQSPSNKVTEKGKDVELRCDPISGHTALYWYRQSLGQGLEFLIYFQGNSAPDKSGLPSDRFSAERTGGSVSTLTIQRTQQEDSAVYLCASSFLTGGRDEQYFGPGTRLTVT.

As DNA, the CDR3 is TGTGCCAGCAGTCGACTAGCGGGGGCCGAAGAGACCCAGTACTTC. It encodes CASSRLAGAEETQYF. The rearrangement links TRBV6-6 to TRBJ2-5; TRBD2 matches 12 bases. Germline V gives CDR1 MNHNY, CDR2 SVGAGI (reference sequence). The J segment lost 3 bases and the V segment lost 5 bases, leaving 4 bases of the junction unmatched. There are 15 residues in the CDR3.

In its sample, this clonotype was seen a few times. V gene TRBV20-1 combines with J gene TRBJ2-7; D is perhaps TRBD1 or TRBD2 (5 bases each). V dropped 4 bases and J dropped 0 bases, with 13 bases sitting between them. Germline V lookup: CDR1 DFQATT, CDR2 SNEGSKA (reference sequence). This CDR3 has 14 residues. The CDR3 region has the DNA TGCAGTGCTATACCCGGGGCCACCTCCTACGAGCAGTACTTC. Its translation is CSAIPGATSYEQYF.

As to this clonotype: This may come from a read error, since a much larger clone is one base off. This likely comes from a read error, as the CDR3 has no conserved phenylalanine or tryptophan at its end. V usage is TRBV28 and J usage is TRBJ2-1; 7 bases are shared with TRBD1. In germline, CDR1 is MDHEN, CDR2 SYDVKM. The J segment lost 0 bases and the V segment lost 3 bases, leaving 5 bases of the junction unmatched. This CDR3 has 16 amino acids. CDR3 residues: CASSFTGANSYNEQFV. DNA for the CDR3: TGTGCCAGCAGTTTTACAGGGGCGAACTCCTACAATGAGCAGTTCGTC.

This chain connects TRBV7-9 to TRBJ2-5, with TRBD2 as a possible D gene (6 bases). Trimming stripped 5 bases from V and 4 bases from J, with 17 bases between. The V gene's germline CDR1 is SEHNR and CDR2 FQNEAQ (reference sequence). The length of the CDR3 is 15 residues. The chain's CDR3 is CASSDTRDCRETQYF. The CDR3 nucleotides are TGTGCCAGCAGCGATACCCGGGACTGCAGAGAGACCCAGTACTTC.

This clonotype was detected only once. One base away lies a much larger clone, so this may be a sequencing read error. The genes are TRBV4-1 and TRBJ2-1; D is ambiguous. Germline V gene data show CDR1 as MGHRA and CDR2 as YSYEKL. This CDR3 is 14 amino acids long. The ends were cut back, 0 bases at V and 5 bases at J, with 8 bases in the middle. The CDR3: CASSQDKVNNEQFF. The CDR3 bases are TGCGCCAGCAGCCAAGATAAGGTTAACAATGAGCAGTTCTTC.

This clonotype occurred a few times. A much larger clone lies a single base off, so this may be a read error. The rearrangement uses TRBV12-3 or TRBV12-4 and TRBJ2-7, with D possibly matching TRBD2 (6 bases). V gave up 5 bases and J gave up 3 bases, with 17 bases separating them. This CDR3 is 15 amino acids long. The CDR3 region is CASSGPGGPFYEQYF. CDR3 sequence (DNA): TGTGCCAGCAGTGGACCAGGAGGGCCTTTCTACGAGCAGTACTTC.

This clonotype showed up just a few times. As DNA, the CDR3 is TGTGCCAGCAGTTTGAACCTAGCGGGAGACTATGAGCAGTTCTTC. It translates to CASSLNLAGDYEQFF. This chain joins TRBV7-2 and TRBJ2-1; TRBD2 aligns across 10 bases. There are 15 residues in the CDR3. Germline trimming cut 6 bases from V and 8 bases from J; bases unmatched to any gene: 10. Looked up from germline, CDR1 is SGHTA and CDR2 is FQGNSA. Filled out from reference TRBV7-2 and TRBJ2-1, the complete variable domain reads GAGVSQSPSNKVTEKGKDVELRCDPISGHTALYWYRQSLGQGLEFLIYFQGNSAPDKSGLPSDRFSAERTGGSVSTLTIQRTQQEDSAVYLCASSLNLAGDYEQFFGPGTRLTVL.

The chain combines TRBV20-1 with TRBJ2-3; 7 bases are a match to TRBD2. Per germline, CDR1 DFQATT and CDR2 SNEGSKA (reference sequence). CDR3 size: 14 residues. Unmatched junction bases numbered 11, after V lost 6 bases and J lost 5 bases. In nucleotides, the CDR3 is TGCAGTGCCCCAGCGGGATGGTTCGGAGATACGCAGTATTTT. Translation: CSAPAGWFGDTQYF.

CDR3 DNA: TGCGCCAGCTGGGGACAGATGAACACTGAAGCTTTCTTT. It translates to CASWGQMNTEAFF. The V and J genes are TRBV10-2 and TRBJ1-1; 7 bases fit TRBD1. After removal of 8 bases from V and 0 bases from J, the junction contained 3 bases not matched to a gene. CDR1 and CDR2 (germline): WSHSY, SAAADI. There are 13 residues in the CDR3.

To note about this clonotype: The CDR3 ends on some other residue instead of the conserved phenylalanine or tryptophan, so this is likely a read error. The gene calls are TRBV7-9 and TRBJ2-7; D not certain. This CDR3 spans 17 amino acids. The V end was cut by 4 bases, the J end by 1 base, with 20 bases between. The germline CDR1 and CDR2 sequences are SEHNR and FQNEAQ (reference sequence). DNA for the CDR3: TGTGCCAGCAGCTCTAACCTTTGGCAGCGAACATCCTACGAGCAGTACTAC. Its translation: CASSSNLWQRTSYEQYY.

This clonotype was counted only a few times. The chain combines TRBV29-1 with TRBJ2-2; D is unclear. V was cut by 0 bases and J by 3 bases, with 8 bases left in between. The CDR3 has 14 amino acids. Germline assignment: CDR1 SQVTM and CDR2 ANQGSEA. DNA of the CDR3: TGCAGCGTTGAAGAAGGGTCCCACACCGGGGAGCTGTTTTTT. It codes for CSVEEGSHTGELFF.

The V call is TRBV7-2, the J call TRBJ2-4, with 9 bases lining up with TRBD1. Germline V gives CDR1 SGHTA, CDR2 FQGNSA. The CDR3 is made up of 16 amino acids. The junction had 5 bases not matched to a gene; V was cut back by 3 bases and J by 2 bases. In nucleotides, the CDR3 is TGTGCCAGCAGCTTGACAGGGGGGTCTTCCAAAAACATTCAGTACTTC. The encoded protein is CASSLTGGSSKNIQYF.

V gene TRBV20-1 combines with J gene TRBJ2-1; 10 bases agree with TRBD1. CDR1 and CDR2 from the germline V gene are DFQATT and SNEGSKA (reference sequence). The J segment lost 3 bases and the V segment lost 1 base, leaving 0 bases of the junction unmatched. CDR3 length equals 14 residues. The CDR3 DNA reads as TGCAGTGCTAGAGGGACAGGGGGCTACAATGAGCAGTTCTTC. Translating it yields CSARGTGGYNEQFF.

Comments on this clonotype: Since a much larger clone is just one base distant, this may be a read error. The chain recombines TRBV6-2 or TRBV6-3 with TRBJ2-7, with D maybe TRBD2 (6 bases). This CDR3 region has 13 residues. Germline V gene sequence: CDR1 MNHEY, CDR2 SVGEGT. V was cut by 6 bases and J by 3 bases, with 12 bases left in between. CDR3 nucleotide sequence: TGTGCCAGCAGGGATAGCGGCCACTACGAGCAGTACTTC. Translation: CASRDSGHYEQYF.